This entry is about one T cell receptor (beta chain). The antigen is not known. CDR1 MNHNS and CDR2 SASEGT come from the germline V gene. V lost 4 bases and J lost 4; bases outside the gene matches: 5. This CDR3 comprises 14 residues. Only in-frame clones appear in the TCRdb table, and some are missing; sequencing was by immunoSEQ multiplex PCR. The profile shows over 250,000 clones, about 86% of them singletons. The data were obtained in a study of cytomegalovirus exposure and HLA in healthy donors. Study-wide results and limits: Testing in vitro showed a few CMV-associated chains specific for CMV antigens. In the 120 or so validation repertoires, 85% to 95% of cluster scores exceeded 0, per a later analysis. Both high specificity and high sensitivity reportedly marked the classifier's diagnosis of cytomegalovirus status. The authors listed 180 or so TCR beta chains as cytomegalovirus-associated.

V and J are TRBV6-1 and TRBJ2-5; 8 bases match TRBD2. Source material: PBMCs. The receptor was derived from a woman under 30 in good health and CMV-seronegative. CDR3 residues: CASSVSGGLETQYF. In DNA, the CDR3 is TGTGCCAGCAGTGTGTCGGGGGGGCTAGAGACCCAGTACTTC.